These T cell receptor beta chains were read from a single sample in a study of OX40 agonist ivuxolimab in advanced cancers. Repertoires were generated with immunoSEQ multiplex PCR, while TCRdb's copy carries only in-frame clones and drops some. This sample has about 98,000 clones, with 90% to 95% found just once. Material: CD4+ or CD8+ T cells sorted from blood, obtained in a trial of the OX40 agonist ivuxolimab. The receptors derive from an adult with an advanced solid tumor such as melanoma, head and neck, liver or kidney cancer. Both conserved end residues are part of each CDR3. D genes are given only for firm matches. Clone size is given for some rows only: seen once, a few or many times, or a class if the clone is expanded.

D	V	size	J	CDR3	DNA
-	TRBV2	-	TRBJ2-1	CASRADVVNEQFF	TGTGCCAGCAGGGCCGACGTCGTCAATGAGCAGTTCTTC
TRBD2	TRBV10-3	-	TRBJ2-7	CAISAGGDRSYEQYF	TGTGCCATCAGTGCCGGGGGGGACCGATCCTACGAGCAGTACTTC
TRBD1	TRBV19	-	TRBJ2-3	CASSTRQGVDTQYF	TGTGCCAGTAGTACTCGACAGGGTGTAGATACGCAGTATTTT
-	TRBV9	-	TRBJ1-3	CASNQAPSSGNTIYF	TGTGCCAGCAATCAAGCTCCGAGCTCTGGAAACACCATATATTTT
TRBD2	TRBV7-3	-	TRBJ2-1	CASSPGLAGEQFF	TGTGCCAGCAGCCCCGGACTAGCAGGTGAGCAGTTCTTC
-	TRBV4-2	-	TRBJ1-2	CASSQESVYTF	TGTGCCAGCAGCCAAGAATCGGTCTACACCTTC
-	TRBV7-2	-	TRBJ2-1	CASSSNEQFF	TGTGCCAGCAGCTCCAATGAGCAGTTCTTC
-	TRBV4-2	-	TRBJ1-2	CASSQGLQTYGYTF	TGTGCCAGCAGCCAAGGGTTGCAGACCTATGGCTACACCTTC
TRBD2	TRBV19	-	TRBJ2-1	CASTVTSGGYNEQFF	TGTGCCAGCACGGTCACTAGCGGGGGGTACAATGAGCAGTTCTTC
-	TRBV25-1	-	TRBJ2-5	CASSPQIPGPGSETQYF	TGTGCCAGCAGCCCCCAGATACCGGGCCCCGGGTCGGAGACCCAGTACTTC
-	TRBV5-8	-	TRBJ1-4	CASSQIGKSGATNEKLFF	TGTGCCAGCAGCCAAATCGGGAAGTCCGGTGCAACTAATGAAAAACTGTTTTTT
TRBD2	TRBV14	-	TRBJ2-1	CASSQASGSAYEQFF	TGTGCCAGCAGCCAAGCTAGCGGGAGTGCTTATGAGCAGTTCTTC
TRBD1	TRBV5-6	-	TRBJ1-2	CASSTGALQYYGYTF	TGTGCCAGCAGCACAGGGGCGCTGCAATACTATGGCTACACCTTC
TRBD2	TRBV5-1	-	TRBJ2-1	CASSLGLAHYNEQFF	TGCGCCAGCAGCTTGGGACTAGCGCACTACAATGAGCAGTTCTTC
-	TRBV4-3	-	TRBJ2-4	CASSQVRTPENIQYF	TGCGCCAGCAGCCAAGTCAGGACACCAGAAAACATTCAGTACTTC
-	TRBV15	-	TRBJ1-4	CATSREKEKLFF	TGTGCCACCAGCAGAGAAAAGGAAAAACTGTTTTTT
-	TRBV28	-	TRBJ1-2	CASSTTLGSQGTINYGYTF	TGTGCCAGCAGCACCACCCTTGGGTCCCAGGGGACGATTAACTATGGCTACACCTTC
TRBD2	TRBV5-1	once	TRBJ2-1	CASSPGTSGNYNEQFF	TGCGCCAGCAGCCCAGGGACTAGCGGAAACTACAATGAGCAGTTCTTC
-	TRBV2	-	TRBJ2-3	CAGGRALRDTQYF	TGTGCCGGGGGCAGAGCCCTGAGGGATACGCAGTATTTT
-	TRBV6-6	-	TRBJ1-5	CASSREGNQPQHF	TGTGCCAGCAGCCGGGAGGGGAATCAGCCCCAGCATTTT
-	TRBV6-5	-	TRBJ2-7	CASRSNRVVSYEQYF	TGTGCCAGCAGGTCCAACAGGGTAGTCTCCTACGAGCAGTACTTC
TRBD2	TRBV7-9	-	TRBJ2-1	CASSPTSAHEQFF	TGTGCCAGCAGCCCGACTAGCGCTCATGAGCAGTTCTTC
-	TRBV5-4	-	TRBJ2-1	CASRGPGNYNEQFF	TGTGCCAGCAGGGGTCCTGGCAACTACAATGAGCAGTTCTTC
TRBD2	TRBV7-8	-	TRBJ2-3	CASSLVTSGTPDTQYF	TGTGCCAGCAGCTTAGTAACTAGCGGGACCCCAGATACGCAGTATTTT
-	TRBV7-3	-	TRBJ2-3	CASSLMSTDTQYF	TGTGCCAGCAGCTTAATGAGCACAGATACGCAGTATTTT
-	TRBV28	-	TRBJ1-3	CASSLRELSGNTIYF	TGTGCCAGCAGTTTACGAGAGCTCTCTGGAAACACCATATATTTT
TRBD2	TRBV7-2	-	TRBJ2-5	CASREGASGITYQETQYF	TGTGCCAGCAGAGAGGGGGCTAGCGGGATTACGTACCAAGAGACCCAGTACTTC
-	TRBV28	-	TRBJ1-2	CASSLSGRHYGYTF	TGTGCCAGCAGTTTATCAGGACGGCACTATGGCTACACCTTC
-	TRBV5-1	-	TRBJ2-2	CASSLRGEDTGELFF	TGCGCCAGCAGCTTGAGAGGGGAGGACACCGGGGAGCTGTTTTTT
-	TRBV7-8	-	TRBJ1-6	CASSLGLSIFSPLHF	TGTGCCAGCAGCTTAGGTCTGAGTATTTTTTCACCCCTCCACTTT
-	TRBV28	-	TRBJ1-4	CASSYGRILNEKLFF	TGTGCCAGCAGTTACGGACGGATTCTAAATGAAAAACTGTTTTTT
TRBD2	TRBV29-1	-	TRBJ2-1	CSGKRETYNEQFF	TGCAGCGGGAAGCGGGAGACCTACAATGAGCAGTTCTTC
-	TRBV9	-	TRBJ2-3	CASSVEVGTDTQYF	TGTGCCAGCAGCGTAGAGGTGGGAACAGATACGCAGTATTTT
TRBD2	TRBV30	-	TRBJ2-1	CAWRTLAGGNNEQFF	TGTGCCTGGAGGACCCTAGCGGGGGGTAACAATGAGCAGTTCTTC
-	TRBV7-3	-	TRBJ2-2	CASSLTSANTGELFF	TGTGCCAGCAGCTTAACTAGCGCGAACACCGGGGAGCTGTTTTTT
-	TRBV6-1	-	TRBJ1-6	CASSEVRGSPLHF	TGTGCCAGCAGTGAAGTACGGGGATCACCCCTCCACTTT
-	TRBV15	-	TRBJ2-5	CATSRAGETQYF	TGTGCCACCAGCAGAGCGGGGGAGACCCAGTACTTC
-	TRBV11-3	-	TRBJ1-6	CASSLVGQISTLHF	TGTGCCAGCAGCTTAGTAGGACAGATAAGCACCCTCCACTTT
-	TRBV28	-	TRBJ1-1	CASSLPQGAAFF	TGTGCCAGCAGTTTACCACAGGGTGCAGCTTTCTTT
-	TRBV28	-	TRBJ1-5	CASSTVAGRGNQPQHF	TGTGCCAGCAGTACTGTGGCAGGGCGAGGCAATCAGCCCCAGCATTTT
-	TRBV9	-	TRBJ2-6	CASSVTSGANVLTF	TGTGCCAGCAGCGTCACCTCTGGGGCCAACGTCCTGACTTTC
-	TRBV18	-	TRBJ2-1	CASSETQLNEQFF	TGTGCCAGCTCAGAGACTCAACTCAATGAGCAGTTCTTC
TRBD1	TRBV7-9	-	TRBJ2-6	CASSLTGAGANVLTF	TGTGCCAGCAGTCTTACAGGGGCTGGGGCCAACGTCCTGACTTTC
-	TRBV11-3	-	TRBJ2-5	CASSLGETQYF	TGTGCCAGCAGCTTAGGCGAGACCCAGTACTTC
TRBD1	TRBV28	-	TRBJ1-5	CASSPGQASQPQHF	TGTGCCAGCAGCCCAGGACAGGCGAGTCAGCCCCAGCATTTT
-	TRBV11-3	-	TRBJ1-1	CASSWGTNTEAFF	TGTGCCAGCAGTTGGGGCACGAACACTGAAGCTTTCTTT
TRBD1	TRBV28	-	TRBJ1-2	CASRTSGTGTNYGYTF	TGTGCCAGCAGGACGTCCGGGACAGGGACTAACTATGGCTACACCTTC
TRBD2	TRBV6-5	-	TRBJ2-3	CASSYSREGPGTQYF	TGTGCCAGCAGTTACTCGCGGGAGGGGCCTGGTACGCAGTATTTT
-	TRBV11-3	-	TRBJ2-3	CASSPGKNTQYF	TGTGCCAGCAGCCCCGGAAAAAATACGCAGTATTTT
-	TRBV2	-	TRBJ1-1	CASSPEANTEAFF	TGTGCCAGCAGCCCTGAGGCTAACACTGAAGCTTTCTTT
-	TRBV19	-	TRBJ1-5	CASISGAHQPQHF	TGTGCCAGTATATCCGGGGCACATCAGCCCCAGCATTTT
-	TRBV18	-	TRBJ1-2	CASSQGDWYGYTF	TGTGCCAGCTCACAAGGGGATTGGTATGGCTACACCTTC
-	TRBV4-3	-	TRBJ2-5	CASSQNRGGETQYF	TGCGCCAGCAGCCAAAACCGTGGGGGTGAGACCCAGTACTTC